One and the same sample provided the 27 T cell receptor beta chains below, sequenced in a study of T cells in Graves' hyperthyroidism and ophthalmopathy. From RNA transcripts, TCR beta CDR3 regions were amplified. Using the HTBI primer set, a first-round RT-PCR was run on the TCR CDR3. MiXCR, run by TCRdb on the multiplex PCR reads, gives a single entry per CDR3 protein. In the table there are about 180,000 distinct CDR3 sequences, about 17% of which are singletons. The sequenced material came from blood. The source of these receptors is a woman between 45 and 60 years old with Graves' hyperthyroidism.

This clonotype was seen a handful of times. The rearrangement joins TRBV28 to TRBJ1-2, with TRBD1 matching over 8 bases. The length of the CDR3 is 15 residues. The V and J ends lost 5 bases and 4 bases, in that order; junction bases with no gene match: 9. Per the germline V gene, CDR1 is MDHEN and CDR2 is SYDVKM. CDR3 region: CASSEDRALTYGYTF. For the CDR3, the DNA is TGTGCCAGCAGTGAGGACAGGGCCCTCACCTATGGCTACACCTTC.

This clonotype was counted ten times or more. The genes are TRBV11-2 and TRBJ2-3; no reliable D call. V shed 5 bases and J shed 1 base, with 19 bases lying between them. The length of the CDR3 is 17 residues. CDR1 is SGHAT and CDR2 is FQNNGV in the germline V gene. CDR3 amino acids: CASSPGPASVGTDTQYF. For the CDR3, the DNA is TGTGCCAGCAGCCCCGGGCCCGCCAGCGTTGGCACAGATACGCAGTATTTT. Drawing the rest from reference TRBV11-2 and TRBJ2-3, the complete variable domain is EAGVAQSPRYKIIEKRQSVAFWCNPISGHATLYWYQQILGQGPKLLIQFQNNGVVDDSQLPKDRFSAERLKGVDSTLKIQPAKLEDSAVYLCASSPGPASVGTDTQYFGPGTRLTVL.

This clonotype was seen ten or more times. The chain is built from TRBV12-3 or TRBV12-4 and TRBJ1-2; no reliable D call. V was cut by 5 bases and J by 7 bases, with 11 bases left in between. The CDR3 runs to 12 residues. The CDR3 DNA reads as TGTGCCAGCAGTCCAACACGGCTTGGCTACACCTTC. Its translation: CASSPTRLGYTF.

This clonotype was counted at least ten times. The V call is TRBV7-8, the J call TRBJ2-7; a weak D match, TRBD2 (5 bases). This CDR3 is built from 17 residues. With 3 bases removed from V and 5 bases from J, the gap between germline ends came to 23 bases. Germline values: CDR1 SGHVS, CDR2 FQNEAQ. The CDR3 region has the DNA TGTGCCAGCAGCTTGTTGGCCAATCAATACTTCGGGGACGAGCAGTACTTC. Encoded protein: CASSLLANQYFGDEQYF.

The chain recombines TRBV12-3 or TRBV12-4 with TRBJ2-7; D gene uncertain. This CDR3 is built from 15 residues. V was pared by 3 bases and J by 7 bases, with 19 bases between. This CDR3 is CASSFSPSTFLEQYF. CDR3 bases: TGTGCCAGCAGTTTTTCCCCTTCCACTTTTTTGGAGCAGTACTTC.

On this clonotype itself: One junction end does not reproduce the germline sequence, and a read error may be involved. The chain couples TRBV7-2 to TRBJ1-2, with D possibly matching TRBD1 (5 bases). Germline CDR1 SGHTA, CDR2 FQGNSA. The CDR3 runs to 16 residues. CDR3 sequence (DNA): TGTTCCAGCAGCTCGCGGCCGGGGGAAACTCTCTATGGCTACACCTTC. It yields the protein CSSSSRPGETLYGYTF.

This clonotype was seen many times. CDR3 bases: TGTGCCAGCAGTGAAGAGGGGGGGCCCTACGAGCAGTACTTC. Residues: CASSEEGGPYEQYF. J is TRBJ2-7 and V is TRBV2, with D perhaps matching TRBD2 (7 bases). Trimming pared 1 base from V and 2 bases from J, leaving 9 bases between. This CDR3 is built from 14 residues. Germline V lookup: CDR1 SNHLY, CDR2 FYNNEI.

This clonotype was detected ten times or more. The V gene is TRBV20-1, the J gene TRBJ2-7; 7 bases are shared with TRBD1. The germline CDR1 and CDR2 sequences are DFQATT and SNEGSKA (reference sequence). V gave up 5 bases and J gave up 2 bases; unmatched junction bases: 3. CDR3 length: 12 amino acids. CDR3 in DNA: TGCAGTGCTGAGGGACAGACCTACGAGCAGTACTTC. Protein product: CSAEGQTYEQYF.

This clonotype has a count of ten or more. The V gene is TRBV7-2, the J gene TRBJ2-7, with 14 bases that match TRBD2. Looked up from germline, CDR1 is SGHTA and CDR2 is FQGNSA. The CDR3 runs 17 residues. V dropped 5 bases and J dropped 3; count of bases not matched to a gene: 9. CDR3 amino acids: CASSPGLAGARIYEQYF. The CDR3 DNA is TGTGCCAGCAGCCCGGGACTAGCGGGGGCCCGAATCTACGAGCAGTACTTC.

The V gene is TRBV20-1, the J gene TRBJ1-1; the D is unclear. V lost 5 bases and J 1 base, leaving 17 bases between the germline ends. This CDR3 spans 15 amino acids. The germline CDR1 and CDR2 sequences are DFQATT and SNEGSKA (reference sequence). The CDR3 DNA reads as TGCAGTGCTCTCCGATCCGGACCCCCGAACACTGAAGCTTTCTTT. This translates into CSALRSGPPNTEAFF.

This clonotype was seen a few times. The V and J genes are TRBV14 and TRBJ1-2; 9 bases align to TRBD1. The CDR3 has 16 residues. After removal of 1 base from V and 0 bases from J, the junction contained 3 bases not matched to a gene. Germline loops: CDR1 SGHDN, CDR2 FVKESK. The CDR3 loop reads CASSQGWDRANYGYTF. The CDR3 DNA reads TGTGCCAGCAGCCAAGGTTGGGACAGGGCTAACTATGGCTACACCTTC. Filled out from reference TRBV14 and TRBJ1-2, the complete variable domain reads EAGVTQFPSHSVIEKGQTVTLRCDPISGHDNLYWYRRVMGKEIKFLLHFVKESKQDESGMPNNRFLAERTGGTYSTLKVQPAELEDSGVYFCASSQGWDRANYGYTFGSGTRLTVV.

Ten or more counts support this clonotype. This chain joins TRBV7-2 and TRBJ1-1; no firm D call. The length of the CDR3 is 13 residues. V lost 5 bases, J lost 3 bases, and 10 bases lay in between. Germline CDR1 reads SGHTA; CDR2 reads FQGNSA. CDR3: CASSAWTHTEAFF. In DNA, the CDR3 is TGTGCCAGCAGCGCTTGGACGCACACTGAAGCTTTCTTT.

This clonotype was seen at least ten times. The V gene is TRBV19, the J gene TRBJ1-5; 9 positions match TRBD1. Germline-derived CDR1 and CDR2 are LNHDA and SQIVND (reference sequence). This CDR3 contains 15 residues. The V gene end was trimmed by 8 bases and the J gene end by 5 bases; junction bases not matched to a gene: 10. CDR3 in amino acids: CASGAQGAPDQPQHF. The CDR3 DNA is TGTGCCAGTGGTGCACAGGGGGCCCCCGATCAGCCCCAGCATTTT.

This clonotype was recorded at least ten times. V gene TRBV28 combines with J gene TRBJ2-3; possibly TRBD2 for D (5 bases). V was shortened by 10 bases and J by 5 bases, with 10 bases between the two germline ends. There are 11 residues in the CDR3. Germline lookup yields CDR1 MDHEN and CDR2 SYDVKM. CDR3 amino acids: CATGKGDTQYF. CDR3 DNA sequence: TGTGCCACCGGGAAGGGAGATACGCAGTATTTT.

This clonotype was seen at least ten times. The V gene is TRBV7-2, the J gene TRBJ2-3; 9 nucleotides match TRBD2. The CDR3 loop spans 16 amino acids. Germline-derived CDR1 and CDR2 are SGHTA and FQGNSA. V lost 4 bases to trimming and J lost 6 bases; unmatched junction nucleotides: 11. The CDR3 DNA reads TGTGCCAGCAGCTCCTTGACTAGCGGTGTCCTGGATACGCAGTATTTT. Its protein product is CASSSLTSGVLDTQYF. The full variable domain, with the rest looked up from reference TRBV7-2 and TRBJ2-3, is GAGVSQSPSNKVTEKGKDVELRCDPISGHTALYWYRQSLGQGLEFLIYFQGNSAPDKSGLPSDRFSAERTGGSVSTLTIQRTQQEDSAVYLCASSSLTSGVLDTQYFGPGTRLTVL.

The rearrangement uses TRBV5-6 and TRBJ2-3, with a tentative D call TRBD1 (5 bases). The CDR3 is 13 residues long. V lost 1 base, J lost 7 bases, and 10 bases lay in between. Germline CDR1 is SGHDT and CDR2 is YYEEEE. This CDR3 is CASSLTRTNTQYF. The CDR3 DNA reads TGTGCCAGCAGCTTGACGAGGACAAATACGCAGTATTTT.

This clonotype was counted ten times or more. This chain connects TRBV27 to TRBJ2-3; TRBD2 is a possible D gene (10 bases). Trimming shortened V by 6 bases and J by 4 bases, and 17 bases separated the two germline ends. CDR1 is MNHEY, CDR2 SMNVEV, per germline (reference sequence). CDR3 length equals 15 residues. The CDR3 DNA sequence: TGTGCCAGCAGACTAGCGGGACAGGGAGCAGATACGCAGTATTTT. Translation: CASRLAGQGADTQYF.

This clonotype was detected ten times or more. This chain links TRBV19 with TRBJ1-2; D call uncertain. The CDR3 spans 15 residues. Germline CDR1 reads LNHDA; CDR2 reads SQIVND (reference sequence). V lost 4 bases to trimming and J lost 8 bases, with 20 bases between them. CDR3 sequence (DNA): TGTGCCAGTAGTAGCTCAGCTTCGGCAGTGAACGGCTACACCTTC. This translates into CASSSSASAVNGYTF.

J is TRBJ2-2 and V is TRBV5-6; D gene uncertain. Germline assignment: CDR1 SGHDT and CDR2 YYEEEE. V lost 2 bases and J 1 base, leaving 12 bases between the germline ends. This CDR3 spans 16 amino acids. The CDR3 nucleotides are TGTGCCAGCAGCTTAGAAAGTGACATGAACACCGGGGAGCTGTTTTTT. Protein product: CASSLESDMNTGELFF. Using reference TRBV5-6 and TRBJ2-2 for the parts outside the CDR3, the full variable domain is DAGVTQSPTHLIKTRGQQVTLRCSPKSGHDTVSWYQQALGQGPQFIFQYYEEEERQRGNFPDRFSGHQFPNYSSELNVNALLLGDSALYLCASSLESDMNTGELFFGEGSRLTVL.

This clonotype came up a few times. The V gene is TRBV9, the J gene TRBJ2-7; 8 nucleotides line up with TRBD1. Germline V CDR1 and CDR2: SGDLS, YYNGEE. The CDR3 sequence is 13 residues long. J was trimmed by 6 bases and V by 7 bases; bases with no gene match: 9. The CDR3 spells CASGVGQGSEQYF. The CDR3 nucleotides read TGTGCCAGCGGGGTCGGACAGGGCTCCGAGCAGTACTTC.

In its sample, this clonotype was seen many times. The rearrangement uses TRBV3-1 and TRBJ1-2; D gene uncertain. Deletions cut 4 bases from V and 5 bases from J, with 5 bases between. The CDR3 is 11 amino acids. In germline, CDR1 is LGHDT, CDR2 YNNKEL (reference sequence). The CDR3 bases are TGTGCCAGCAGCCGGTCTTATGGCTACACCTTC. Amino acid sequence: CASSRSYGYTF.

This clonotype came up many times. V is TRBV3-1 and J is TRBJ2-7; D call uncertain. This CDR3 comprises 11 residues. Germline CDR1 and CDR2: LGHDT and YNNKEL (reference sequence). Between the trimmed V and J ends, which lost 3 bases and 10 bases, there was a span of 10 bases. The CDR3: CASSHQRRQYF. CDR3 sequence (DNA): TGTGCCAGCAGCCACCAGCGCCGACAGTACTTC.

This clonotype has at least ten counts. The gene calls are TRBV6-6 and TRBJ1-4; no reliable D call. The CDR3 has 16 amino acids. From germline, CDR1 is MNHNY and CDR2 SVGAGI (reference sequence). Trimming stripped 0 bases from V and 6 bases from J, with 14 bases between. In DNA, the CDR3 is TGTGCCAGCAGTTACTCGAGTGCGTCTGGAGATGAAAAACTGTTTTTT. Translated: CASSYSSASGDEKLFF.

This clonotype has ten or more counts. This chain links TRBV7-9 with TRBJ1-2, with D unresolved. The ends were cut back, 0 bases at V and 4 bases at J, with 15 bases in the middle. CDR1 is SEHNR, CDR2 FQNEAQ, per germline (reference sequence). The CDR3 has 16 amino acids. The CDR3 nucleotides read TGTGCCAGCAGCTTAGCGGTGGCCGACGACCTCTATGGCTACACCTTC. This encodes CASSLAVADDLYGYTF.

This clonotype was seen many times. This chain links TRBV11-2 with TRBJ1-1, with D possibly TRBD1 on 6 matching bases. CDR1 is SGHAT, CDR2 FQNNGV, per germline. The CDR3 is made up of 19 amino acids. Trimming shortened V by 3 bases and J by 2 bases, and 25 bases separated the two germline ends. CDR3 in amino acids: CASSLLEGQSTQRNTEAFF. Here the CDR3 DNA reads TGTGCCAGCAGCTTGTTAGAAGGACAGAGCACCCAAAGAAACACTGAAGCTTTCTTT.

This chain connects TRBV6-1 to TRBJ2-3, with D possibly TRBD2 on 5 matching bases. CDR1 is MNHNS and CDR2 is SASEGT in the germline V gene. The CDR3 covers 12 residues. The germline V and J ends were trimmed by 4 bases and 13 bases, with 15 bases remaining between them. The CDR3 DNA follows: TGTGCCAGCAGTGCCGAGGGCTTGAGGGAGTATTTT. Protein sequence: CASSAEGLREYF.

V is TRBV4-1 and J is TRBJ1-2; no clear D. The V end lost 1 base, the J end lost 6 bases, and 15 bases lay between the germline ends. The CDR3 consists of 15 residues. Germline CDR1 MGHRA, CDR2 YSYEKL. The CDR3, as DNA: TGCGCCAGCAGCCAAGTCCTCTCCGACGCAAATGGCTACACCTTC. It codes for CASSQVLSDANGYTF.